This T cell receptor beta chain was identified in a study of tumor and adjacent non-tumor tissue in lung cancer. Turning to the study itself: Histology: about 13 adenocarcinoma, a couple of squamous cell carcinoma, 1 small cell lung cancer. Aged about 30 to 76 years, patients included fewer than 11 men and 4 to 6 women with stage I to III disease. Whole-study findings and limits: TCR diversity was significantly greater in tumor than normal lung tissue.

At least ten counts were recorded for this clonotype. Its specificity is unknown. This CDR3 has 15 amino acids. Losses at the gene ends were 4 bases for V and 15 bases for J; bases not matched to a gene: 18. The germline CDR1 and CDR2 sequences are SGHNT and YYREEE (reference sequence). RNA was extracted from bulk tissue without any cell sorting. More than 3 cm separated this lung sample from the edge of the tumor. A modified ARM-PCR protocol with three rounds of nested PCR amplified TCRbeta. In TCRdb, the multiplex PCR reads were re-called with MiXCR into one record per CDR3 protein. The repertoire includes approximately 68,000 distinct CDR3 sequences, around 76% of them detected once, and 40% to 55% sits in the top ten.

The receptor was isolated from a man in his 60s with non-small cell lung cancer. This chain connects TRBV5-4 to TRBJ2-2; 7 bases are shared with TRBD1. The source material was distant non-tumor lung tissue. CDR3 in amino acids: CASSVVTTGSTKVFF. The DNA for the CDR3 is TGTGCCAGCAGCGTAGTGACGACAGGGTCGACGAAGGTGTTTTTT.